This note documents a single T cell receptor beta chain sequence. Its antigen is undetermined. The sample originates from a study of T-cell reconstitution after alpha-beta-depleted transplantation in children. Study-level findings and limits: Some patients owed their high day-60 TCRbeta diversity to surviving recipient T cells and thymic progenitors.

CDR1 is SGHRS, CDR2 YFSETQ, per germline. This CDR3 is built from 16 residues. J gave up 6 bases and V 2 bases, and 8 bases lay outside the gene matches. Using unique molecular identifiers, the investigators prepared the TCRbeta library. TCRdb re-called the PCR reads through MiXCR, storing one row per CDR3 protein. Of about 460,000 distinct CDR3 sequences in the sample, 11% were seen once. V and J are TRBV5-1 and TRBJ2-1, with 10 nucleotides matching TRBD2. The sequencing here drew on PBMCs, mostly from graft donor cells, taken 180 days after TCRalphabeta/CD19-depleted stem cell transplant. The clonotype was recovered from a female patient aged 2-9 years who had a stem cell transplant for aplastic anemia, so the T cells may come from the graft donor. The CDR3 coding sequence is TGCGCCAGCAGCTTCACTAGCGGGACCCTCTTCAATGAGCAGTTCTTC. It translates to CASSFTSGTLFNEQFF.